This TCR beta chain comes out of a study of cytomegalovirus exposure and HLA in healthy donors. Whole-study findings and limits: The study listed roughly 160 cytomegalovirus-associated TCR beta chains. Reported performance of the classifier showed diagnosis of cytomegalovirus status with high specificity and sensitivity. Being productive about 87% or about 30% of the time was typical of most TCR beta V segments in an earlier analysis.

The germline CDR1 and CDR2 sequences are SNHLY and FYNNEI. V was cut by 5 bases and J by 0 bases, with 14 bases left in between. This CDR3 contains 16 residues. A remark on this clone: Its specificity is not known.

The PCR employed 60 Vbeta primers together with 13 Jbeta primers. Original methodology: Roughly 10 million shared chains were among approximately 80 million unique TCR beta chains counted in a later analysis. Sequenced by immunoSEQ multiplex PCR; TCRdb stores in-frame clones only, minus some. V, J and clone size were drawn from that table, and D and trimming were deduced from the DNA. The top ten clones hold about 1.6% of a sample with about 190,000 clones, 65% to 85% of them seen once. The sequenced sample consisted of PBMCs. The chain links TRBV2 to TRBJ2-4, with D perhaps TRBD1 (5 bases). The sequence was collected from a woman between 18 and 29 years old in good health and CMV-seronegative. The CDR3 DNA is TGTGCCAGCAGTCAAACAGGATTCTTAGCCAAAAACATTCAGTACTTC. This sequence encodes CASSQTGFLAKNIQYF.